Listed here are 32 T cell receptor beta chains from one sample, sequenced in a study of regulatory T cells in long-lasting Graves disease. The time point denotes: persistent/refractory GD, antithyroid drugs over 5 years with positive TRAb. RNA extracted from PBMCs served as the sequencing template. Building of the TCR beta libraries involved iRepertoire HTBI primers and Arm-PCR of CDR3 regions. TCRdb processed the multiplex PCR reads anew with MiXCR; each CDR3 protein has one entry. This repertoire shows hundreds of thousands of distinct CDR3 sequences, about 30% found once; its top ten account for about 42%. Specimen: peripheral blood mononuclear cells (PBMCs), collected when the disease was refractory, from a patient treated with antithyroid drugs. The receptors here all came from a female donor with Graves disease.

The J gene is TRBJ2-7, the V gene TRBV30; the D gene could be TRBD1 or TRBD2 (5 bases each). The CDR3 has 13 residues. Per the germline V gene, CDR1 is GTSNPN and CDR2 is SVGIG (reference sequence). The ends were cut back, 1 base at V and 4 bases at J, with 11 bases in the middle. The CDR3 here is CAWSGLREYEQYF. The CDR3 nucleotides read TGTGCCTGGAGTGGACTCAGGGAGTACGAGCAGTACTTC.

This clonotype has ten or more counts. V and J are TRBV2 and TRBJ2-2, with 12 positions matching TRBD2. Unmatched junction bases numbered 7, after V lost 6 bases and J lost 5 bases. This CDR3 has 16 amino acids. Looked up from germline, CDR1 is SNHLY and CDR2 is FYNNEI. The DNA for the CDR3 is TGTGCCAGCAGCCCTAGCGGGAGGGCCGGAACCGGGGAGCTGTTTTTT. Translating gives CASSPSGRAGTGELFF.

The V and J genes are TRBV6-2 or TRBV6-3 and TRBJ1-4; 8 positions agree with TRBD1. Trimming cost V 5 bases and J 4 bases; bases outside gene matches: 9. Germline V gene lookup returns CDR1 MNHEY and CDR2 SVGEGT. This CDR3 is built from 16 residues. CDR3 loop: CASSENTGGGNEKLFF. CDR3 nucleotide sequence: TGTGCCAGCAGTGAAAACACAGGGGGAGGTAATGAAAAACTGTTTTTT.

This clonotype was counted many times. The chain is built from TRBV12-3 or TRBV12-4 and TRBJ1-1, with D maybe TRBD1 (5 bases). The CDR3 is 15 amino acids. Trimming removed 6 bases at V and 5 bases at J, with 19 bases between. The CDR3 reads CASRPVRGVGTEAFF. The CDR3 coding sequence is TGTGCCAGCAGGCCTGTGAGGGGTGTTGGTACTGAAGCTTTCTTT.

This clonotype was seen more than once but under ten times. The chain carries TRBV11-1 and TRBJ2-5, with 10 positions matching TRBD2. The CDR3 consists of 16 residues. V was pared by 5 bases and J by 4 bases, with 10 bases of the junction left unmatched. CDR1 and CDR2 from the germline V gene are SGHAT and FQDESV (reference sequence). The CDR3 bases are TGTGCCAGCAGCCCCTCACCTAGCGGGAGAGGAGAGACCCAGTACTTC. It specifies CASSPSPSGRGETQYF. The variable domain in full, with the rest retrieved from reference TRBV11-1 and TRBJ2-5, is EAEVAQSPRYKITEKSQAVAFWCDPISGHATLYWYRQILGQGPELLVQFQDESVVDDSQLPKDRFSAERLKGVDSTLKIQPAELGDSAMYLCASSPSPSGRGETQYFGPGTRLLVL.

The rearrangement joins TRBV5-1 to TRBJ1-1; tentative D call: TRBD1 (6 bases). This CDR3 has 14 residues. The germline gives CDR1 SGHRS, CDR2 YFSETQ. V lost 4 bases, J lost 4 bases, and 14 bases lay in between. The CDR3 DNA reads TGCGCCAGCAGCGCGGACAGCGGCGGCACTGAAGCTTTCTTT. Encoded protein: CASSADSGGTEAFF.

This chain uses TRBV30 with TRBJ1-1; possible D gene TRBD1, 5 bases. The germline gives CDR1 GTSNPN, CDR2 SVGIG (reference sequence). Trimming removed 4 bases from V and 4 bases from J, with 16 bases in between. The CDR3 is 14 residues long. CDR3 amino acids: CAWNEQGRGTEAFF. In DNA, the CDR3 is TGTGCCTGGAACGAGCAGGGTCGGGGCACTGAAGCTTTCTTT. Together with reference TRBV30 and TRBJ1-1, the CDR3 gives the full variable domain: SQTIHQWPATLVQPVGSPLSLECTVEGTSNPNLYWYRQAAGRGLQLLFYSVGIGQISSEVPQNLSASRPQDRQFILSSKKLLLSDSGFYLCAWNEQGRGTEAFFGQGTRLTVV.

This clonotype was counted only a few times. V and J are TRBV20-1 and TRBJ1-1; D gene ambiguous. V was shortened by 1 base and J by 0 bases, with 9 bases between the two germline ends. The germline V gene encodes CDR1 DFQATT and CDR2 SNEGSKA (reference sequence). This CDR3 comprises 14 residues. Written as DNA, the CDR3 is TGCAGTGCTAGAGTTGAAAACATGAACACTGAAGCTTTCTTT. Residues: CSARVENMNTEAFF.

This chain connects TRBV7-8 to TRBJ1-5; no clear D. Trimming shortened V by 5 bases and J by 4 bases, and 15 bases separated the two germline ends. CDR1 is SGHVS, CDR2 FQNEAQ, per germline. The CDR3 is made up of 15 amino acids. The CDR3 sequence: CASSRLAGVNQPQHF. The CDR3 DNA sequence: TGTGCCAGCAGCCGCCTAGCTGGGGTGAATCAGCCCCAGCATTTT.

The chain uses TRBV6-1 and TRBJ1-1; 9 positions match TRBD1. V was clipped by 4 bases and J by 8 bases; unmatched bases: 8. Germline loops: CDR1 MNHNS, CDR2 SASEGT. This CDR3 is built from 14 residues. The chain's CDR3 is CASSVTGTGSEAFF. DNA of the CDR3: TGTGCCAGCAGTGTAACCGGGACAGGGTCCGAAGCTTTCTTT.

The J gene is TRBJ1-4, the V gene TRBV7-9; weak D call: TRBD1 (5 bases). The length of the CDR3 is 15 residues. V lost 5 bases and J 7 bases, leaving 17 bases between the germline ends. Looked up from germline, CDR1 is SEHNR and CDR2 is FQNEAQ (reference sequence). The DNA of the CDR3 is TGTGCCAGCAGCGAACCGGGGGTTCGAGGTGAAAAACTGTTTTTT. Translated, it gives CASSEPGVRGEKLFF.

This clonotype occurred a few times. The genes are TRBV11-3 and TRBJ2-2; D is ambiguous. CDR3 length equals 14 residues. Germline V lookup: CDR1 SGHNT, CDR2 YENEEA. V gave up 2 bases and J gave up 1 base, with 5 bases separating them. For the CDR3, the DNA is TGTGCCAGCAGCTTACTTAGGAACACCGGGGAGCTGTTTTTT. This codes for CASSLLRNTGELFF.

There are a few counts of this clonotype. The chain uses TRBV7-9 and TRBJ1-1, with 11 nucleotides matching TRBD1. V lost 1 base, J lost 3 bases, and 4 bases stayed unmatched. The CDR3 is 16 amino acids. Germline V gene sequence: CDR1 SEHNR, CDR2 FQNEAQ (reference sequence). CDR3 sequence: CASSLGQGQGDTEAFF. CDR3 in DNA: TGTGCCAGCAGCTTAGGACAGGGACAGGGGGACACTGAAGCTTTCTTT.

This clonotype showed up just a few times. The chain has TRBV6-1 and TRBJ2-5; 9 nucleotides agree with TRBD2. Germline V gene lookup returns CDR1 MNHNS and CDR2 SASEGT. V dropped 5 bases and J dropped 2; count of bases not matched to a gene: 6. This CDR3 region has 15 residues. This chain's CDR3 is CASSKLAGRQETQYF. The DNA for the CDR3 is TGTGCCAGCAGTAAGCTAGCGGGGAGACAAGAGACCCAGTACTTC.

This clonotype turned up a few times. The V call is TRBV20-1, the J call TRBJ1-1; 8 bases agree with TRBD1. This CDR3 has 13 amino acids. After removal of 2 bases from V and 6 bases from J, the junction contained 5 bases not matched to a gene. CDR1 DFQATT and CDR2 SNEGSKA come from the germline V gene (reference sequence). CDR3 amino acids: CSARLTGGPEAFF. CDR3 DNA sequence: TGCAGTGCTAGACTTACAGGGGGTCCTGAAGCTTTCTTT.

This clonotype was recorded a few times. A much larger clone sits a single nucleotide away, making a read error possible. This chain uses TRBV6-1 with TRBJ1-2; 7 positions agree with TRBD1. The CDR3 totals 13 residues. V shed 6 bases and J 4 bases; nucleotides not matched to a gene: 5. Germline CDR1 reads MNHNS; CDR2 reads SASEGT. As DNA, the CDR3 is TGTGCCAGCAGCGAACAGGGGTTCTATGGCTACACCTTC. It is translated as CASSEQGFYGYTF.

The table lists this clonotype with a few counts. V is TRBV6-1 and J is TRBJ2-7; D is perhaps TRBD1 (6 bases). The V end was cut by 4 bases, the J end by 6 bases, with 19 bases between. Germline-derived CDR1 and CDR2 are MNHNS and SASEGT. The CDR3 sequence is 15 residues long. In DNA, the CDR3 is TGTGCCAGCAGTGGAAAGGGTGGGGGCAAGGGCGAGCAGTACTTC. Its translation: CASSGKGGGKGEQYF.

The rearrangement links TRBV20-1 to TRBJ1-1; D gene unclear. This CDR3 has 15 amino acids. The V end lost 0 bases, the J end lost 4 bases, and 15 bases lay between the germline ends. From germline, CDR1 is DFQATT and CDR2 SNEGSKA (reference sequence). Here the CDR3 reads CSARDTWEFVTEAFF. CDR3 DNA sequence: TGCAGTGCTAGAGATACTTGGGAATTCGTCACTGAAGCTTTCTTT.

V gene TRBV12-3 or TRBV12-4 combines with J gene TRBJ2-7; 11 bases map to TRBD2. This CDR3 spans 15 amino acids. V gave up 4 bases and J gave up 3 bases; unmatched junction bases: 5. CDR3 residues: CASSYLAGGDYEQYF. CDR3 sequence (DNA): TGTGCCAGCAGTTATTTAGCGGGAGGGGACTACGAGCAGTACTTC.

There are a few counts of this clonotype. This chain uses TRBV2 with TRBJ2-2; D is undetermined. Trimming pared 3 bases from V and 2 bases from J, leaving 7 bases between. The CDR3 length is 14 residues. Looked up from germline, CDR1 is SNHLY and CDR2 is FYNNEI. CDR3 DNA: TGTGCCAGCAGTGATCCCGCCAACACCGGGGAGCTGTTTTTT. As protein: CASSDPANTGELFF.

This clonotype occurred a few times. V is TRBV5-1 and J is TRBJ2-2; the D call may be TRBD1 or TRBD2 (5 bases each). The CDR3 spans 15 residues. From germline, CDR1 is SGHRS and CDR2 YFSETQ. The germline V and J ends were trimmed by 0 bases and 6 bases, with 12 bases remaining between them. The CDR3 loop reads CASSLALGDAGELFF. CDR3 coding DNA: TGCGCCAGCAGCTTGGCTTTAGGGGACGCCGGGGAGCTGTTTTTT. Using reference TRBV5-1 and TRBJ2-2 for the parts outside the CDR3, the full variable domain is KAGVTQTPRYLIKTRGQQVTLSCSPISGHRSVSWYQQTPGQGLQFLFEYFSETQRNKGNFPGRFSGRQFSNSRSEMNVSTLELGDSALYLCASSLALGDAGELFFGEGSRLTVL.

This clonotype was observed a few times. The V gene is TRBV29-1, the J gene TRBJ1-2; 10 bases line up with TRBD1. This CDR3 has 15 amino acids. Germline CDR1 is SQVTM and CDR2 is ANQGSEA. The J segment lost 5 bases and the V segment lost 0 bases, leaving 6 bases of the junction unmatched. CDR3 protein: CSVEDLGQGGYGYTF. The CDR3 bases are TGCAGCGTTGAAGATCTTGGACAGGGGGGTTATGGCTACACCTTC.

This clonotype was seen a handful of times. This chain connects TRBV11-2 to TRBJ2-5, with a possible D match to TRBD2 (6 bases). V shed 1 base and J shed 1 base, with 19 bases lying between them. The CDR3 loop spans 18 amino acids. Germline V gene data show CDR1 as SGHAT and CDR2 as FQNNGV. The CDR3 spells CASSLVFGWDSLQETQYF. The CDR3 nucleotides read TGTGCCAGCAGCTTAGTTTTTGGTTGGGACTCCCTCCAAGAGACCCAGTACTTC.

The chain employs TRBV20-1 and TRBJ2-5, with 9 bases aligning to TRBD2. Germline V gene lookup returns CDR1 DFQATT and CDR2 SNEGSKA (reference sequence). The length of the CDR3 is 15 residues. V gave up 2 bases and J gave up 5 bases; unmatched junction bases: 9. In DNA, the CDR3 is TGCAGTGCTAGAAGGGGCGGGAGGGCTGGTGAGACCCAGTACTTC. Its protein product is CSARRGGRAGETQYF.

There are a few counts of this clonotype. The chain employs TRBV12-3 or TRBV12-4 and TRBJ1-2; D not certain. CDR3 length: 12 amino acids. Trimming pared 2 bases from V and 5 bases from J, leaving 6 bases between. The CDR3 nucleotides are TGTGCCAGCAGTTTACGGCGATATGGCTACACCTTC. Translation: CASSLRRYGYTF.

In this sample, this clonotype turned up many times. V gene TRBV27 combines with J gene TRBJ1-2; 7 nucleotides agree with TRBD1. Germline CDR1 MNHEY, CDR2 SMNVEV (reference sequence). CDR3 length: 15 amino acids. V lost 2 bases to trimming and J lost 1 base; unmatched junction nucleotides: 4. CDR3 sequence reads: CASSLRQGFNYGYTF. The CDR3 DNA sequence: TGTGCCAGCAGTTTACGACAGGGTTTTAACTATGGCTACACCTTC.

This clonotype came up many times. The gene calls are TRBV12-3 or TRBV12-4 and TRBJ2-1, with no clear D. V dropped 2 bases and J dropped 5 bases, with 7 bases sitting between them. This CDR3 comprises 13 residues. CDR3 protein: CASSLSYHNEQFF. The CDR3 DNA reads TGTGCCAGCAGTTTAAGTTACCACAATGAGCAGTTCTTC.

The chain employs TRBV30 and TRBJ2-7, with D uncertain. CDR3 length: 11 amino acids. V gave up 4 bases and J gave up 4 bases, with 8 bases separating them. Germline loops: CDR1 GTSNPN, CDR2 SVGIG (reference sequence). CDR3 coding DNA: TGTGCCTGGAACCCAGGATACGAGCAGTACTTC. It is translated as CAWNPGYEQYF.

Of note for this clonotype: The junction differs from germline at one of its ends, possibly a read error. The chain employs TRBV29-1 and TRBJ1-1, with D possibly TRBD1 on 6 matching bases. Germline lookup yields CDR1 SQVTM and CDR2 ANQGSEA. This CDR3 spans 14 amino acids. CDR3 sequence: CSVEWSGEGTEALF. DNA of the CDR3: TGCAGCGTTGAGTGGTCAGGGGAAGGGACTGAAGCTCTCTTT. Variable domain in full (rest from reference TRBV29-1 and TRBJ1-1): SAVISQKPSRDICQRGTSLTIQCQVDSQVTMMFWYRQQPGQSLTLIATANQGSEATYESGFVIDKFPISRPNLTFSTLTVSNMSPEDSSIYLCSVEWSGEGTEALFGQGTRLTVV.

The V call is TRBV20-1, the J call TRBJ2-7, with 11 bases matching TRBD1. Looked up from germline, CDR1 is DFQATT and CDR2 is SNEGSKA (reference sequence). With 6 bases clipped from V and 4 bases from J, the junction kept 8 bases outside the gene matches. The CDR3 is made up of 14 amino acids. CDR3 amino acids: CSATSGQGEYEQYF. In DNA form, the CDR3 reads TGCAGTGCAACATCGGGACAGGGGGAATACGAGCAGTACTTC.

The V gene is TRBV12-5, the J gene TRBJ2-6, with D unresolved. The CDR3 is made up of 12 amino acids. CDR1 and CDR2 from the germline V gene are LGHNT and FRNRAP. V dropped 9 bases and J dropped 4 bases, with 7 bases sitting between them. CDR3 protein: CASGRGANVLTF. CDR3 bases: TGTGCTAGCGGCCGGGGGGCCAACGTCCTGACTTTC.

This chain uses TRBV7-9 with TRBJ1-1; 10 bases are a match to TRBD1. Germline CDR1 SEHNR, CDR2 FQNEAQ (reference sequence). This CDR3 comprises 15 residues. J lost 7 bases, V lost 1 base, and 6 bases had no gene match. The CDR3 is CASSLVSGTGVEAFF. The DNA for the CDR3 is TGTGCCAGCAGCTTAGTGTCCGGGACAGGGGTTGAAGCTTTCTTT.